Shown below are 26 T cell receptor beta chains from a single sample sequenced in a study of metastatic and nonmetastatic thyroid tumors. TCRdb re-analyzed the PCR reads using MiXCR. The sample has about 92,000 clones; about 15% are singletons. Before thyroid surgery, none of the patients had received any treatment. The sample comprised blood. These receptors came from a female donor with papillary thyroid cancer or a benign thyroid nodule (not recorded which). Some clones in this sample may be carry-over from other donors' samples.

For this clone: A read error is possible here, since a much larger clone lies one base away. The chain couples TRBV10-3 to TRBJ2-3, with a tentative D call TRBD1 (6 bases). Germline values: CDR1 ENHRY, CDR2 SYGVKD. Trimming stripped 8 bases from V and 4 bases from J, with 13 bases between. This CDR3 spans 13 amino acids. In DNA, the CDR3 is TGTGCCATCGTCACAGGGAACTCAGATACGCAGTATTTT. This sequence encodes CAIVTGNSDTQYF.

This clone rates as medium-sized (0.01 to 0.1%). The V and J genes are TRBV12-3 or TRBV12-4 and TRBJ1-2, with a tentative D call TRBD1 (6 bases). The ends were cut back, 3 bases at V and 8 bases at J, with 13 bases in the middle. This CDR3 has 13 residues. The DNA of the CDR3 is TGTGCCAGCAGTTTTAACAGGGTGGGCGGCTACACCTTC. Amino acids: CASSFNRVGGYTF.

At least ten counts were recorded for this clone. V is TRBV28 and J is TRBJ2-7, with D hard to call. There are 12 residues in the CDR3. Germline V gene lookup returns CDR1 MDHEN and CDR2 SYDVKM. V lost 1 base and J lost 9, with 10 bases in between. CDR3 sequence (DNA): TGTGCCAGCAGTTTATACGGGTATGGGCAGTACTTC. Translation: CASSLYGYGQYF. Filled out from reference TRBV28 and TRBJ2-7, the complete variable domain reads DVKVTQSSRYLVKRTGEKVFLECVQDMDHENMFWYRQDPGLGLRLIYFSYDVKMKEKGDIPEGYSVSREKKERFSLILESASTNQTSMYLCASSLYGYGQYFGPGTRLTVT.

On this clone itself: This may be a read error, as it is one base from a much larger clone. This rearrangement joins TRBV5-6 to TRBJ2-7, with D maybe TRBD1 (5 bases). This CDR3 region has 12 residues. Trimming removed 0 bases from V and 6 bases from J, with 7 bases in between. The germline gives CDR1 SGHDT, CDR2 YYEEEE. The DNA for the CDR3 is TGTGCCAGCAGCTTGGTCAGGGCCGAGCAGTACTTC. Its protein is CASSLVRAEQYF.

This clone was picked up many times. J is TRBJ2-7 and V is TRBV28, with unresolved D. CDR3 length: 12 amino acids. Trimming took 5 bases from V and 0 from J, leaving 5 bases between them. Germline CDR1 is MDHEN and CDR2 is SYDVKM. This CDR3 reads CASSVGSYEQYF. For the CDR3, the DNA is TGTGCCAGCAGTGTGGGCTCCTACGAGCAGTACTTC. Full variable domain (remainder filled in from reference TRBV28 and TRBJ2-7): DVKVTQSSRYLVKRTGEKVFLECVQDMDHENMFWYRQDPGLGLRLIYFSYDVKMKEKGDIPEGYSVSREKKERFSLILESASTNQTSMYLCASSVGSYEQYFGPGTRLTVT.

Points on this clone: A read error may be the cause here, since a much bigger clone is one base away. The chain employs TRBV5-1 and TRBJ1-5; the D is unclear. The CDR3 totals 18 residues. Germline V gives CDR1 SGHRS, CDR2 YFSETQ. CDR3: CATAFEGRRIMGNQHQHF. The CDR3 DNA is TGCGCCACAGCGTTTGAAGGGAGGCGAATTATGGGCAATCAGCACCAGCATTTT.

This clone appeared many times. The DNA of the CDR3 is TGTGCCAGCAGTTACTCGACGAGTCGGGAAAACACCATATATTTT. Its translation: CASSYSTSRENTIYF. The chain is built from TRBV6-5 and TRBJ1-3; D is ambiguous. Germline V gene lookup returns CDR1 MNHEY and CDR2 SVGAGI. The CDR3 length is 15 residues. Trimming cost V 0 bases and J 6 bases, with 12 bases left between them.

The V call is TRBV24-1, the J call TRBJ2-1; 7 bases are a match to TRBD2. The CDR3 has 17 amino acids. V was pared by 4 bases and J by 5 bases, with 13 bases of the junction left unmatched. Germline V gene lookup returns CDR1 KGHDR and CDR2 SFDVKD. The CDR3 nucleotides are TGTGCCACCAGTGACCCCCGTCTAGCGGTTGTAGACAATGAGCAGTTCTTC. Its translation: CATSDPRLAVVDNEQFF.

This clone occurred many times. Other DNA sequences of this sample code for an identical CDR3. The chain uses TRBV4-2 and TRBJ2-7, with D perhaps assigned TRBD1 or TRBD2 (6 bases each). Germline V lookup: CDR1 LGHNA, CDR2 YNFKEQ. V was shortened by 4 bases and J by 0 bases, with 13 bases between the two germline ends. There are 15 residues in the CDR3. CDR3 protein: CASSPKGGPSYEQYF. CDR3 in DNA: TGTGCCAGCAGCCCCAAGGGGGGCCCCTCCTACGAGCAGTACTTC.

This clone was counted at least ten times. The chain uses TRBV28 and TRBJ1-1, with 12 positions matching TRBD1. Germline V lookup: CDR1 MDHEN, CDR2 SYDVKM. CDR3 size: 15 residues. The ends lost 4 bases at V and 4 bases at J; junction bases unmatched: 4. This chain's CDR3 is CASSWGTGGFTEAFF. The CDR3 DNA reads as TGTGCCAGCAGTTGGGGGACAGGGGGCTTCACTGAAGCTTTCTTT.

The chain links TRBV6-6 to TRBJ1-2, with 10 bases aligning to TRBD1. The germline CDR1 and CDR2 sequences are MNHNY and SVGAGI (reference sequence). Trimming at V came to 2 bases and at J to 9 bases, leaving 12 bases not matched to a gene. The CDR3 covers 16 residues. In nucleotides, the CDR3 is TGTGCCAGCAGTTACACCCCCGGACAGGGGGAATGCCGCTACACCTTC. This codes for CASSYTPGQGECRYTF.

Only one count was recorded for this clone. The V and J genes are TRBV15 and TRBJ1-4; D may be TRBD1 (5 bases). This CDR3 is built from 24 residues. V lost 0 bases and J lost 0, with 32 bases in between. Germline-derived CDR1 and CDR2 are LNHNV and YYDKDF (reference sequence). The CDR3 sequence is CATSRDGVSGPGRGVYATNEKLFF. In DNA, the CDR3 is TGTGCCACCAGCAGAGATGGGGTGTCAGGCCCCGGGAGAGGGGTCTATGCAACTAATGAAAAACTGTTTTTT.

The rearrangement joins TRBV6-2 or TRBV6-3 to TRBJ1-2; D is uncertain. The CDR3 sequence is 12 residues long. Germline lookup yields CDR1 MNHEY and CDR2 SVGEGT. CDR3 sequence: CVGRPTSMGYTF. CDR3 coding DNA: TGTGTCGGCAGACCTACCTCGATGGGATACACCTTC.

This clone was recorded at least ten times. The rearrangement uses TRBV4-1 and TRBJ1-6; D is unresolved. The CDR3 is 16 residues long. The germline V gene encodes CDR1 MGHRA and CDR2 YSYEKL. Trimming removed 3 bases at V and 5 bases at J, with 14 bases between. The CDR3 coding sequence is TGCGCCAGCAGCCACCCGGCTACACTCAATAATTCACCCCTCCACTTT. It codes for CASSHPATLNNSPLHF.

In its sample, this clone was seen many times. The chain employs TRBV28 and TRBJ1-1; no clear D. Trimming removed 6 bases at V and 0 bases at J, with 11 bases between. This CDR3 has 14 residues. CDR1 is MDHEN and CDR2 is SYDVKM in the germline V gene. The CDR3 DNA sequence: TGTGCCAGCAGCCCTTTAAGGGTGAACACTGAAGCTTTCTTT. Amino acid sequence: CASSPLRVNTEAFF.

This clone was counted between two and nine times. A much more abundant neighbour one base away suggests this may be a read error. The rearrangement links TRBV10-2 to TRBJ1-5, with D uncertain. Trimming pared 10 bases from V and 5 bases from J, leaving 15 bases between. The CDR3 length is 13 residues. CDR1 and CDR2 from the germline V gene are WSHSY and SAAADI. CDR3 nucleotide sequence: TGCGCCACCACGATCAGGCTGGATCAGCCCCAGCATTTT. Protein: CATTIRLDQPQHF.

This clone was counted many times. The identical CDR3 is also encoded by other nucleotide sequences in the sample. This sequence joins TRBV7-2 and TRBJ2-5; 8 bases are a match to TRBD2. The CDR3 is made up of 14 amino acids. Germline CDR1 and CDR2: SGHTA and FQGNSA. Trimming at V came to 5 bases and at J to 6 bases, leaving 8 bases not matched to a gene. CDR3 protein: CASSRGGQGKTQYF. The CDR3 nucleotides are TGTGCCAGCAGCCGGGGGGGCCAGGGAAAGACCCAGTACTTC.

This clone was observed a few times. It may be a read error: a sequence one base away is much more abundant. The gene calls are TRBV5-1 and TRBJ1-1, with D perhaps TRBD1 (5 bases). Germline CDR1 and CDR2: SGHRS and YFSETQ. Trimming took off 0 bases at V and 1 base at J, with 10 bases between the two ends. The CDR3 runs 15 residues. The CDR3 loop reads CASSLGGTANTEAFF. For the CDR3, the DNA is TGCGCCAGCAGCTTGGGGGGGACGGCGAACACTGAAGCTTTCTTT.

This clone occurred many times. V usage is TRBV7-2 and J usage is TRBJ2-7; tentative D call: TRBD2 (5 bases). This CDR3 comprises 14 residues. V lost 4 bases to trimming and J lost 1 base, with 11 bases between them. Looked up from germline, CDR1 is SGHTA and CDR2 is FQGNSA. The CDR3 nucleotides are TGTGCCAGCAGCTATAACTCGGGATCCTACGAGCAGTACTTC. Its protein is CASSYNSGSYEQYF.

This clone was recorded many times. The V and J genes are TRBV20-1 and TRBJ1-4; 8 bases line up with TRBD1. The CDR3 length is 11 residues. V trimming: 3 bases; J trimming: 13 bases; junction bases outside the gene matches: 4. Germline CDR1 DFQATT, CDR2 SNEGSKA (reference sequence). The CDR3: CSARTGEGLFF. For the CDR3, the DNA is TGCAGTGCTAGGACAGGGGAGGGACTGTTTTTT.

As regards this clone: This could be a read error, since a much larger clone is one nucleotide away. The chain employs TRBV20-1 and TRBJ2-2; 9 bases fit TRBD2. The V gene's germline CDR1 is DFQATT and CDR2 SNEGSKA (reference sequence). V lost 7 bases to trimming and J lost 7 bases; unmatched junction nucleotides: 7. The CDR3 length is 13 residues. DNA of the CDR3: TGCAGTGTCCGCGGGGGGGCTAACGGGGAGCTGTTTTTT. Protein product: CSVRGGANGELFF.

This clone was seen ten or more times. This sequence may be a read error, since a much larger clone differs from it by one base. CDR3 in amino acids: CASGGQGLPYEQYF. The CDR3 region has the DNA TGTGCCAGCGGGGGACAGGGGCTTCCCTACGAGCAGTACTTC. This rearrangement joins TRBV28 to TRBJ2-7; TRBD1 matches 10 bases. Germline V gene lookup returns CDR1 MDHEN and CDR2 SYDVKM. Trimming took 8 bases from V and 2 from J; bases not matched to a gene: 6. The CDR3 totals 14 residues.

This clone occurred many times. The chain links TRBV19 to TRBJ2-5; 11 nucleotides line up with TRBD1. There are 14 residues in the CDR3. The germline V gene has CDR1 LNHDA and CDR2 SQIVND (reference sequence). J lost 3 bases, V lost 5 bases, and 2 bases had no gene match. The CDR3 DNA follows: TGTGCCAGTAGTGGACAGGGGGCCGAAGAGACCCAGTACTTC. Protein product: CASSGQGAEETQYF.

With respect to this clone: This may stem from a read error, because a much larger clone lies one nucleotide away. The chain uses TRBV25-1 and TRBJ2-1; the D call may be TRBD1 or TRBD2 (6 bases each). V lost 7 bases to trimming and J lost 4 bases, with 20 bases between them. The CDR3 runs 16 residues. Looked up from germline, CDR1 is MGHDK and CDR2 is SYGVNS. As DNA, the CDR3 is TGTGCCAGCACCCCCTGGGTGGGGGGCGGGTACAATGAGCAGTTCTTC. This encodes CASTPWVGGGYNEQFF.

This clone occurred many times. CDR3 coding DNA: TGTGCCAGCAGCTTAGATGCTGCGGGCCACTCATCTAGCACAGATACGCAGTATTTT. Translated, it gives CASSLDAAGHSSSTDTQYF. V gene TRBV11-2 combines with J gene TRBJ2-3; a possible D gene is TRBD2 (5 bases). Trimming removed 0 bases at V and 0 bases at J, with 19 bases between. Germline values: CDR1 SGHAT, CDR2 FQNNGV. The CDR3 length is 19 residues. Full variable domain (outside the CDR3, taken from reference TRBV11-2 and TRBJ2-3): EAGVAQSPRYKIIEKRQSVAFWCNPISGHATLYWYQQILGQGPKLLIQFQNNGVVDDSQLPKDRFSAERLKGVDSTLKIQPAKLEDSAVYLCASSLDAAGHSSSTDTQYFGPGTRLTVL.

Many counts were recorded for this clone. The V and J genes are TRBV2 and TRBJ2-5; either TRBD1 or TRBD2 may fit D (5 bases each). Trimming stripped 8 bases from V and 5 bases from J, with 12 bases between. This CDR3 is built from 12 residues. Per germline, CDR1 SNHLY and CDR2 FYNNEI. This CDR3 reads CASLSGTETQYF. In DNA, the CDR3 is TGTGCCAGCCTATCCGGGACCGAGACCCAGTACTTC.